The rows below give T cell receptor beta chains drawn from one sample of a study of T cells in Graves' hyperthyroidism and ophthalmopathy. TCRdb recomputed calls from the multiplex PCR reads with MiXCR, one row per CDR3 protein. The sample records around 34,000 distinct CDR3 sequences, 52% being singletons. The material sequenced was blood. These TCRs come from a woman in her forties with Graves' ophthalmopathy. Each CDR3 is given with its conserved first and last residue. D genes are given only for firm matches. Where a row states a size, it is once, few, many or the class of an expanded clone; other rows omit it.

D gene: TRBD2
J gene: TRBJ2-2
V gene: TRBV5-4
clone size: .
CDR3 DNA: TGTGCCAGCAGCCCTGGGACTAGCGGGGAGCTGTTTTTT
CDR3 protein: CASSPGTSGELFF

D gene: TRBD2
J gene: TRBJ2-7
V gene: TRBV10-3
clone size: .
CDR3 DNA: TGTGCCATCGGTGCGGGAGGCGGCCAAGAGCAGTACTTC
CDR3 protein: CAIGAGGGQEQYF

D gene: TRBD2
J gene: TRBJ2-5
V gene: TRBV19
clone size: .
CDR3 DNA: TGTGCCAGTAGTACAGCGGGAACGGAGACCCAGTACTTC
CDR3 protein: CASSTAGTETQYF

D gene: TRBD2
J gene: TRBJ2-2
V gene: TRBV6-1
clone size: many
CDR3 DNA: TGTGCCAGCAACCTAGCGGGAGGTGGCACCGGGGAGCTGTTTTTT
CDR3 protein: CASNLAGGGTGELFF

D gene: TRBD2
J gene: TRBJ2-1
V gene: TRBV11-3
clone size: .
CDR3 DNA: TGTGCCAGCAGCCCCCGGGGGGTAGCGGGTAACAATGAGCAGTTCTTC
CDR3 protein: CASSPRGVAGNNEQFF

D gene: .
J gene: TRBJ2-4
V gene: TRBV19
clone size: many
CDR3 DNA: TGTGCCAGTAGTATCGCAGCCAAAAACATTCAGTACTTC
CDR3 protein: CASSIAAKNIQYF

D gene: .
J gene: TRBJ2-1
V gene: TRBV10-3
clone size: .
CDR3 DNA: TGTGCCAACAGTGATTCCCCGATGTGCGTTGAGCAGTTCTTC
CDR3 protein: CANSDSPMCVEQFF

D gene: .
J gene: TRBJ2-3
V gene: TRBV20-1
clone size: many
CDR3 DNA: TGCAGTGCTAACTTCCCGGACTCACCCACAGATACGCAGTATTTT
CDR3 protein: CSANFPDSPTDTQYF

D gene: .
J gene: TRBJ2-5
V gene: TRBV15
clone size: .
CDR3 DNA: TGTGCCACCAGCAGCCAACTTGGGACGACCAACCAAGAGACCCAGTACTTC
CDR3 protein: CATSSQLGTTNQETQYF

D gene: .
J gene: TRBJ1-4
V gene: TRBV2
clone size: once
CDR3 DNA: TGTGCCAGCGGGGGGGCCGCCGGTGGAAAACTGTTTTTT
CDR3 protein: CASGGAAGGKLFF

D gene: .
J gene: TRBJ1-1
V gene: TRBV7-9
clone size: .
CDR3 DNA: TGTGCCAGCAGCTACGGGACGGGAGGCAGGGCGGAAGCTTTCTTT
CDR3 protein: CASSYGTGGRAEAFF

D gene: .
J gene: TRBJ2-2
V gene: TRBV10-2
clone size: .
CDR3 DNA: TGCGCCAGCTTTGGGAGGGGGGGAAACACCGGGGAGCTGTTTTTC
CDR3 protein: CASFGRGGNTGELFF

D gene: TRBD1
J gene: TRBJ1-3
V gene: TRBV10-3
clone size: .
CDR3 DNA: TGTGCCATCAGTGGGTCCGGGACAGATTATGGAAACACCATATATTTT
CDR3 protein: CAISGSGTDYGNTIYF

D gene: .
J gene: TRBJ2-1
V gene: TRBV29-1
clone size: .
CDR3 DNA: TGCAGCTTCTGGGGGCCTAGCTCCTACAATGAGCAGTTCTTC
CDR3 protein: CSFWGPSSYNEQFF

D gene: TRBD1
J gene: TRBJ2-7
V gene: TRBV6-1
clone size: .
CDR3 DNA: TGTGCCAGCAGTGAAGTTGGGACAGGGGCCTACGAGCAGTACTTC
CDR3 protein: CASSEVGTGAYEQYF

D gene: .
J gene: TRBJ1-2
V gene: TRBV28
clone size: many
CDR3 DNA: TGTGCCAGCATACGGGGCGGAAGGGGCTACACCTTC
CDR3 protein: CASIRGGRGYTF

D gene: TRBD2
J gene: TRBJ2-3
V gene: TRBV20-1
clone size: many
CDR3 DNA: TGCAGTGCTAGAGTGGGGACTAGCGACACAGATACGCAGTATTTT
CDR3 protein: CSARVGTSDTDTQYF

D gene: TRBD2
J gene: TRBJ2-5
V gene: TRBV7-3
clone size: .
CDR3 DNA: TGTGCCAGCAGCTTAGGGCGGGAGATTCAAGAGACCCAGTACTTC
CDR3 protein: CASSLGREIQETQYF

D gene: .
J gene: TRBJ1-4
V gene: TRBV2
clone size: .
CDR3 DNA: TGTGCCAGCAGAGGTGGGGGTGAAAAACTGTTTTTT
CDR3 protein: CASRGGGEKLFF

D gene: .
J gene: TRBJ2-6
V gene: TRBV10-3
clone size: many
CDR3 DNA: TGTGCCATCAGTGCAGGGGGGCGGTCTGGGGCCAACGTCCTGACTTTC
CDR3 protein: CAISAGGRSGANVLTF

D gene: TRBD2
J gene: TRBJ2-1
V gene: TRBV10-2
clone size: many
CDR3 DNA: TGCGCCAGCCAAGATCGGACTAGCGGTTCAAGCTCCTACAATGAGCAGTTCTTC
CDR3 protein: CASQDRTSGSSSYNEQFF

D gene: .
J gene: TRBJ2-5
V gene: TRBV5-1
clone size: many
CDR3 DNA: TGCGCCAGCAGCTTGGAAGGGGGGCTCGGGGAAGAGACCCAGTACTTC
CDR3 protein: CASSLEGGLGEETQYF

D gene: TRBD2
J gene: TRBJ2-7
V gene: TRBV2
clone size: medium-sized
CDR3 DNA: TGTGCCAGCAGTGAGCGGGAACTAGCGGGATGGTACGAGCAGTACTTC
CDR3 protein: CASSERELAGWYEQYF

D gene: TRBD2
J gene: TRBJ2-7
V gene: TRBV11-2
clone size: many
CDR3 DNA: TGTGCCAGCAGCCCAGGCGGGGGTCAAACCTACGAGCAGTACTTC
CDR3 protein: CASSPGGGQTYEQYF

D gene: .
J gene: TRBJ2-3
V gene: TRBV27
clone size: .
CDR3 DNA: TGTGCCAGCAGGCCCGTTTATAGGGGACCGGGGGATACGCAGTATTTT
CDR3 protein: CASRPVYRGPGDTQYF

D gene: .
J gene: TRBJ2-3
V gene: TRBV7-2
clone size: many
CDR3 DNA: TGTGCCAGCAGCTTAAGAATAGATACGCAGTATTTT
CDR3 protein: CASSLRIDTQYF

D gene: TRBD2
J gene: TRBJ2-7
V gene: TRBV12-3/TRBV12-4
clone size: .
CDR3 DNA: TGTGCCAGCAGTCCGGGACTAGCGGCCTACGAGCAGTACTTC
CDR3 protein: CASSPGLAAYEQYF

D gene: TRBD2
J gene: TRBJ2-7
V gene: TRBV7-3
clone size: .
CDR3 DNA: TGTGCCAGCAGCTCTAGCGGGAGTAGGAGTTACGAGCAGTACTTC
CDR3 protein: CASSSSGSRSYEQYF

D gene: .
J gene: TRBJ1-6
V gene: TRBV7-9
clone size: medium-sized
CDR3 DNA: TGTGCCAGCAGCTTGAACTCACCCCTCCACTTT
CDR3 protein: CASSLNSPLHF

D gene: .
J gene: TRBJ2-7
V gene: TRBV25-1
clone size: .
CDR3 DNA: TGTGCCAGCGGGACCGCGAGGGAGCAGTACTTC
CDR3 protein: CASGTAREQYF

D gene: .
J gene: TRBJ1-6
V gene: TRBV20-1
clone size: .
CDR3 DNA: TGCAGTGCTAGTGATCTAGCGGGGGGAGTTAATTCACCCCTCCACTTT
CDR3 protein: CSASDLAGGVNSPLHF

D gene: .
J gene: TRBJ1-2
V gene: TRBV11-2
clone size: .
CDR3 DNA: TGTGCCAGCAGCGGCCCGGGACTCAGGAGTGGCTACACCTTC
CDR3 protein: CASSGPGLRSGYTF

D gene: .
J gene: TRBJ1-1
V gene: TRBV4-3
clone size: few
CDR3 DNA: TGCGCCAGCAGCCAAAGGTACCAGGGGCGCCCGAACACTGAAGCTTTCTTT
CDR3 protein: CASSQRYQGRPNTEAFF

D gene: TRBD1
J gene: TRBJ1-2
V gene: TRBV27
clone size: many
CDR3 DNA: TGTGCCAGCAGTTTATCCGGGACAGGGTACTATGGCTACACCTTC
CDR3 protein: CASSLSGTGYYGYTF

D gene: .
J gene: TRBJ2-7
V gene: TRBV29-1
clone size: .
CDR3 DNA: TGCAGCGTAGAGGGGCAGTCCCTCGAGCAGTACTTC
CDR3 protein: CSVEGQSLEQYF

D gene: .
J gene: TRBJ2-3
V gene: TRBV5-1
clone size: many
CDR3 DNA: TGCGCCAGCAGCTTGATTCGGGGTACGGGCACAGATACGCAGTATTTT
CDR3 protein: CASSLIRGTGTDTQYF

D gene: .
J gene: TRBJ1-2
V gene: TRBV2
clone size: .
CDR3 DNA: TGTGCCAGCAGTACAGAGGGCCGGTACGGCTACACCTTC
CDR3 protein: CASSTEGRYGYTF

D gene: .
J gene: TRBJ1-4
V gene: TRBV5-1
clone size: many
CDR3 DNA: TGCGCCAGCAGCTTGGGTACTTCTCGTGGTAATGAAAAACTGTTTTTT
CDR3 protein: CASSLGTSRGNEKLFF

D gene: TRBD1
J gene: TRBJ2-5
V gene: TRBV7-2
clone size: .
CDR3 DNA: TGTGCCAGCAGCTTAGAAGGGACAGGGAATCAGCCCCAGTACTTC
CDR3 protein: CASSLEGTGNQPQYF

D gene: .
J gene: TRBJ2-7
V gene: TRBV7-2
clone size: many
CDR3 DNA: TGTGCCAGCAGCCCCTCCCGACTACGCGAGCAGTACTTC
CDR3 protein: CASSPSRLREQYF

D gene: TRBD2
J gene: TRBJ2-5
V gene: TRBV11-2
clone size: many
CDR3 DNA: TGTGCCAGCAGCATACTAGCGGGCGAAGAGACCCAGTACTTC
CDR3 protein: CASSILAGEETQYF

D gene: .
J gene: TRBJ1-1
V gene: TRBV19
clone size: many
CDR3 DNA: TGTGCCAGTAGTACCCAGCAGGGGAACACTGAAGCTTTCTTT
CDR3 protein: CASSTQQGNTEAFF

D gene: TRBD1
J gene: TRBJ1-1
V gene: TRBV7-3
clone size: .
CDR3 DNA: TGTGCCAGCAGCTTCGGGGACAGGAACACTGAAGCTTTCTTT
CDR3 protein: CASSFGDRNTEAFF

D gene: .
J gene: TRBJ2-5
V gene: TRBV15
clone size: .
CDR3 DNA: TGTGCCACCAGCAGAGGCGAATTTGCTCAGCCCCAGTACTTC
CDR3 protein: CATSRGEFAQPQYF

D gene: TRBD1
J gene: TRBJ1-1
V gene: TRBV29-1
clone size: once
CDR3 DNA: TGCAGCGTTGACAGGCAGGGACAGACGAACACTGAAGCTTTCTTT
CDR3 protein: CSVDRQGQTNTEAFF

D gene: .
J gene: TRBJ2-7
V gene: TRBV6-5
clone size: many
CDR3 DNA: TGTGCCAGCAGTTACTCGTCGCGGGTCGGTTACGAGCAGTACTTC
CDR3 protein: CASSYSSRVGYEQYF

D gene: TRBD1
J gene: TRBJ2-3
V gene: TRBV11-2
clone size: .
CDR3 DNA: TGTGCCAGCAGCCCGGACAGGGCGAACACCGGGGCAGATACGCAGTATTTT
CDR3 protein: CASSPDRANTGADTQYF

D gene: TRBD2
J gene: TRBJ2-7
V gene: TRBV11-2
clone size: many
CDR3 DNA: TGTGCCAGCAGCCCGACAGCGGGGGCGAACGAGCAGTACTTC
CDR3 protein: CASSPTAGANEQYF